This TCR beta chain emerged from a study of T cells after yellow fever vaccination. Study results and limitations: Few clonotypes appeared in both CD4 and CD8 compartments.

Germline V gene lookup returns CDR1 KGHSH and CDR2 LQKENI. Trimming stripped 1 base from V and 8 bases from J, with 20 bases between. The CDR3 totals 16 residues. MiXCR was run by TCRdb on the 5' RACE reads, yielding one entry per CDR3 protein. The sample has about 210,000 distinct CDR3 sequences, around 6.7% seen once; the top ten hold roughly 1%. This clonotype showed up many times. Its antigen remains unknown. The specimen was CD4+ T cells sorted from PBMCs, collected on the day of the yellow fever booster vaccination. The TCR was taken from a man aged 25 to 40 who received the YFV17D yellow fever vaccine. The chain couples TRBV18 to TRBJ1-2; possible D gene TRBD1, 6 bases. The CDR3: CASSPRGRGQGSGYTF. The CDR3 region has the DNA TGTGCCAGCTCACCACGTGGTCGGGGGCAGGGGAGCGGCTACACCTTC. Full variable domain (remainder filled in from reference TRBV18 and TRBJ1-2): NAGVMQNPRHLVRRRGQEARLRCSPMKGHSHVYWYRQLPEEGLKFMVYLQKENIIDESGMPKERFSAEFPKEGPSILRIQQVVRGDSAAYFCASSPRGRGQGSGYTFGSGTRLTVV.